This entry lists 10 T cell receptor beta chains sequenced from one sample in a study of blood T cells in healthy people across ages. A sample-barcoded 5' primer and a J-beta primer mix were used in a second PCR of about 7 to 11 cycles. TCRdb passed the 5' RACE reads through MiXCR, listing each CDR3 protein once. The sample has 700,000 to 900,000 distinct CDR3 sequences, 40% to 65% seen once. The material sequenced was blood. These receptors originate from a man older than 75 in good health.

The chain carries TRBV20-1 and TRBJ2-3; D unclear. The CDR3 spans 14 residues. V was shortened by 5 bases and J by 0 bases, with 12 bases between the two germline ends. Germline V gene lookup returns CDR1 DFQATT and CDR2 SNEGSKA (reference sequence). CDR3 DNA: TGCAGTGCTTACGGTAGACTGAGCACAGATACGCAGTATTTT. This translates into CSAYGRLSTDTQYF.

This clonotype appeared once. The chain has TRBV10-3 and TRBJ2-5, with TRBD2 identical over 13 bases. The J call could be wrong; TRBJ2-7 is a better fit for the DNA end. Germline V gives CDR1 ENHRY, CDR2 SYGVKD. The CDR3 spans 15 residues. The CDR3 nucleotides read TGTGCCATCAGAGGGACTAGCGGGGATTCTTACGAGCAGTACTTC. It yields the protein CAIRGTSGDSYEQYF.

The chain couples TRBV20-1 to TRBJ2-1, with D hard to call. Trimming took 0 bases from V and 0 from J, leaving 12 bases between them. Germline V gene sequence: CDR1 DFQATT, CDR2 SNEGSKA (reference sequence). The CDR3 spans 16 residues. CDR3 sequence reads: CSARDPWRSSYNEQFF. The CDR3 coding sequence is TGCAGTGCTAGAGATCCTTGGCGGAGCTCCTACAATGAGCAGTTCTTC.

CDR3 in amino acids: CASSVGRKETQYF. CDR3 sequence (DNA): TGTGCCAGCAGTGTAGGCCGGAAAGAGACCCAGTACTTC. The chain has TRBV2 and TRBJ2-5; D is uncertain. The germline gives CDR1 SNHLY, CDR2 FYNNEI. Trimming pared 4 bases from V and 3 bases from J, leaving 9 bases between. CDR3 length equals 13 residues.

The J gene is TRBJ2-1, the V gene TRBV12-3 or TRBV12-4, with 13 bases identical to TRBD2. This CDR3 has 20 residues. J was trimmed by 0 bases and V by 7 bases; bases with no gene match: 15. The CDR3 reads CASTTSGLAGPLSSYNEQFF. The CDR3 region has the DNA TGTGCCAGCACCACCTCGGGACTAGCGGGACCCTTAAGCTCCTACAATGAGCAGTTCTTC.

The chain has TRBV7-2 and TRBJ2-1, with 11 nucleotides matching TRBD2. The CDR3 is 20 amino acids. Trimming at V came to 10 bases and at J to 1 base, leaving 21 bases not matched to a gene. Germline V gene sequence: CDR1 SGHTA, CDR2 FQGNSA. This CDR3 reads CATSKFSLAGGPMSYNEQFF. The CDR3 bases are TGTGCCACAAGTAAATTCTCCCTAGCGGGAGGCCCGATGTCCTACAATGAGCAGTTCTTC.

The J gene is TRBJ1-4, the V gene TRBV5-1; 8 bases are a match to TRBD1. This CDR3 is built from 18 residues. The trim removed 0 bases at V and 8 bases at J, leaving 15 bases unmatched. Germline CDR1 SGHRS, CDR2 YFSETQ. CDR3 in amino acids: CASSLGFSGQGAGEKLFF. CDR3 DNA: TGCGCCAGCAGCTTGGGTTTTTCGGGTCAGGGGGCTGGAGAAAAACTGTTTTTT.

The chain uses TRBV2 and TRBJ2-2; 7 positions agree with TRBD2. Per the germline V gene, CDR1 is SNHLY and CDR2 is FYNNEI. This CDR3 region has 14 residues. The junction had 3 bases not matched to a gene; V was cut back by 4 bases and J by 4 bases. Here the CDR3 DNA reads TGTGCCAGCAGTGGAGGGAGGGCCACCGGGGAGCTGTTTTTT. This translates into CASSGGRATGELFF.

This clonotype appeared many times. The CDR3: CASSLEASGYTF. In DNA, the CDR3 is TGTGCCAGCAGTTTAGAGGCCTCCGGCTACACCTTC. V gene TRBV12-3 or TRBV12-4 combines with J gene TRBJ1-2; no reliable D call. V gave up 1 base and J gave up 8 bases, with 8 bases separating them. This CDR3 has 12 residues.

This chain joins TRBV7-9 and TRBJ2-5, with D perhaps TRBD1 (6 bases). The CDR3 is 16 residues long. V lost 5 bases and J 0 bases, leaving 16 bases between the germline ends. CDR1 and CDR2 (germline): SEHNR, FQNEAQ (reference sequence). CDR3 in DNA: TGTGCCAGCAGCCCAGTCAGGGGACGGTACCAAGAGACCCAGTACTTC. Translated, it gives CASSPVRGRYQETQYF.